Given below is one T cell receptor beta chain in context. This specimen comes from a study of blood T cell repertoires in COVID-19. For the study at large: Spain, Italy and the United States supplied samples that represented acute and convalescent COVID-19. PBMCs, B-cell-depleted T cells, or T cells were the source of the cDNA or gDNA that made up the material.

Profiling relied on immunoSEQ multiplex PCR, and the TCRdb table lists in-frame clones only, not all of them. Of under 300,000 clones listed, approximately 80% were seen once; the top ten hold around 1.5%. The sequence was collected from a woman aged 40-49 years who had recovered from COVID-19. The sample taken for sequencing was peripheral blood.

This CDR3 reads CASSATSYEQYF. The CDR3 region has the DNA TGTGCCAGCAGCGCTACCTCCTACGAGCAGTACTTC. This chain joins TRBV13 and TRBJ2-7; D gene uncertain. The V and J ends lost 5 bases and 0 bases respectively, with 5 bases between them. The CDR3 contains 12 residues. CDR1 and CDR2 (germline): PRHDT, FYEKMQ (reference sequence).